This entry lists 8 T cell receptor beta chains sequenced from one sample in a study of Ad26.COV2.S vaccination and SARS-CoV-2 variants listed by TCRdb under 2021. The method was the immunoSEQ multiplex PCR assay. TCRdb retrieved this table from immuneACCESS and kept in-frame rearrangements only. Not all clones are present; in checked studies, unresolved V genes account for under half, and no reason is known for the remainder. Recorded for this sample are some 340,000 clones; about 86% of them occurred a single time. The ten largest account for less than 2% of the sample. This specimen's treatment or condition label, per the study, means: approximately 18 received Ad26.COV2.S at low or high dose, single or two shots; five or six received placebo; per-sample allocation not given. For vaccine and placebo recipients, repertoires were sequenced using samples collected on day 63 after the first injection.

The material sequenced was peripheral blood, taken in a trial of Ad26.COV2.S vaccine versus placebo. The receptors stem from a person aged 18-60 years who received the Ad26.COV2.S COVID-19 vaccine or a placebo.

On this clone: The junction shows a germline mismatch at one end, possibly a read error. The chain couples TRBV7-2 to TRBJ2-7; 7 nucleotides align to TRBD1. Germline V gives CDR1 SGHTA, CDR2 FQGNSA. The CDR3 runs to 13 residues. The CDR3, as DNA: TGTGCCAGCAGCTTCTATATGACAGGGTCCTTAATCTTC. It specifies CASSFYMTGSLIF.

The chain recombines TRBV30 with TRBJ2-5, with 8 bases matching TRBD2. Germline CDR1 and CDR2: GTSNPN and SVGIG (reference sequence). V lost 2 bases to trimming and J lost 2 bases; unmatched junction nucleotides: 7. The CDR3 totals 15 residues. The CDR3 loop is CAWSTGLGGQETQYF. For the CDR3, the DNA is TGTGCCTGGAGTACGGGACTAGGGGGTCAAGAGACCCAGTACTTC.

The chain joins TRBV30 to TRBJ2-3; 8 bases map to TRBD1. J was trimmed by 2 bases and V by 4 bases; bases with no gene match: 8. CDR3 length equals 15 residues. The V gene's germline CDR1 is GTSNPN and CDR2 SVGIG (reference sequence). The CDR3 reads CAWNSGTGPTDTQYF. The DNA for the CDR3 is TGTGCCTGGAATTCCGGGACAGGCCCCACAGATACGCAGTATTTT.

The chain has TRBV3-1 (or the pseudogene TRBV3-2) and TRBJ1-2; the match to TRBD1 covers 8 bases. The CDR3 extends over 14 amino acids. The germline V gene encodes CDR1 LGHDT and CDR2 YNNKEL (reference sequence). Losses at the gene ends were 3 bases for V and 5 bases for J; bases not matched to a gene: 5. As DNA, the CDR3 is TGTGCCAGCAGCCACACCGACAGGGGTTATGGCTACACCTTC. Protein sequence: CASSHTDRGYGYTF.

The chain couples TRBV4-2 to TRBJ2-3; 9 bases are a match to TRBD2. The CDR3 extends over 16 amino acids. The V segment lost 0 bases and the J segment 6 bases; nucleotides outside the gene matches: 7. Germline loops: CDR1 LGHNA, CDR2 YNFKEQ. Here the CDR3 DNA reads TGTGCCAGCAGCCAAGATAGTGTAGGACTAGCGGATACGCAGTATTTT. Translated: CASSQDSVGLADTQYF.

This clone was picked up a small number of times. The chain has TRBV2 and TRBJ2-5, with TRBD1 matching over 8 bases. Germline-derived CDR1 and CDR2 are SNHLY and FYNNEI. The CDR3 is made up of 13 amino acids. J was trimmed by 5 bases and V by 8 bases; bases with no gene match: 7. In DNA, the CDR3 is TGTGCCAGCTCGCGGACAGGGATTGAGACCCAGTACTTC. It yields the protein CASSRTGIETQYF.

The chain joins TRBV5-4 to TRBJ2-3; 11 bases map to TRBD1. Germline trimming cut 3 bases from V and 3 bases from J; bases unmatched to any gene: 9. The CDR3 is made up of 17 amino acids. Germline CDR1 reads SGHNT; CDR2 reads YYREEE (reference sequence). CDR3 nucleotides: TGTGCCAGCAGCTCCGGTCCGGGACAGGGGGGGACAGATACGCAGTATTTT. It yields the protein CASSSGPGQGGTDTQYF.

The rearrangement joins TRBV28 to TRBJ1-5; the D gene is possibly TRBD1 (5 bases). V was clipped by 3 bases and J by 7 bases, with 16 bases between them. The CDR3 spans 15 residues. Germline CDR1 and CDR2: MDHEN and SYDVKM. The CDR3: CASSFIMGGPQPQHF. The DNA for the CDR3 is TGTGCCAGCAGTTTCATTATGGGGGGTCCACAGCCCCAGCATTTT.